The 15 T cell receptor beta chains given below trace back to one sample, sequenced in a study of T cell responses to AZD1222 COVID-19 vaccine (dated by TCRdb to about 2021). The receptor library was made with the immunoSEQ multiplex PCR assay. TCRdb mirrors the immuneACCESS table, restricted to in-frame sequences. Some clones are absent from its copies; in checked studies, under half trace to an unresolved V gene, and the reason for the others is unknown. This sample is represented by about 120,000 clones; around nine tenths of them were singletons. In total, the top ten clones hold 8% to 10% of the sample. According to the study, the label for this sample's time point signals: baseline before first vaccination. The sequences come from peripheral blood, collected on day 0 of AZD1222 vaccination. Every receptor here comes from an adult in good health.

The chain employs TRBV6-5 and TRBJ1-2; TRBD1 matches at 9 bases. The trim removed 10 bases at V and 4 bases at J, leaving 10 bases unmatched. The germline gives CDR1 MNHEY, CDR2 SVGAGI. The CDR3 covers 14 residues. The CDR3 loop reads CATAGGQGSYGYTF. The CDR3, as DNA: TGTGCCACCGCTGGGGGACAGGGAAGCTATGGCTACACCTTC.

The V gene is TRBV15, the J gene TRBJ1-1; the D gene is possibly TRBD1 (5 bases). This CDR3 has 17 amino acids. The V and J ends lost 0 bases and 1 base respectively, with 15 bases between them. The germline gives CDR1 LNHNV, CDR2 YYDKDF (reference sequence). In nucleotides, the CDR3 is TGTGCCACCAGCAGAGATGCGTTCGGGGGGACGAACACTGAAGCTTTCTTT. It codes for CATSRDAFGGTNTEAFF.

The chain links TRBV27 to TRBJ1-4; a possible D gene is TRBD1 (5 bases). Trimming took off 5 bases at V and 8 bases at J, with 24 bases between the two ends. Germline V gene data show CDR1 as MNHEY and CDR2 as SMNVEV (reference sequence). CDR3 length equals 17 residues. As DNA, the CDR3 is TGTGCCAGCAGTCCCACGGGATTGGGGCGTTTGGGAGAAAAACTGTTTTTT. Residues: CASSPTGLGRLGEKLFF.

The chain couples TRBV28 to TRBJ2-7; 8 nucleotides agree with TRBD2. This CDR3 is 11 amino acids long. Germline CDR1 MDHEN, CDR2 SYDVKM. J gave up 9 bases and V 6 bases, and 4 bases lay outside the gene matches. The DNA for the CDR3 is TGTGCCAGCAGGACTAGCGTGCGGCAGTACTTC. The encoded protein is CASRTSVRQYF.

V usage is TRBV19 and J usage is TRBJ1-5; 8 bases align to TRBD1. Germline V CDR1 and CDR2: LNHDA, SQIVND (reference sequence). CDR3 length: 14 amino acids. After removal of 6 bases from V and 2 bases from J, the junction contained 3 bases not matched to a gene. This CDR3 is CASSDRGGNQPQHF. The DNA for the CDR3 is TGTGCCAGTAGCGACAGGGGTGGCAATCAGCCCCAGCATTTT. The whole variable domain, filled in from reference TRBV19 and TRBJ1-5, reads DGGITQSPKYLFRKEGQNVTLSCEQNLNHDAMYWYRQDPGQGLRLIYYSQIVNDFQKGDIAEGYSVSREKKESFPLTVTSAQKNPTAFYLCASSDRGGNQPQHFGDGTRLSIL.

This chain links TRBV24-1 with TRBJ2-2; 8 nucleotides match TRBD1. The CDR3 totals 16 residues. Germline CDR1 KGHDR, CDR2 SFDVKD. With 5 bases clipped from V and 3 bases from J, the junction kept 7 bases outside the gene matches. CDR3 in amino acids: CATSAWTGSDTGELFF. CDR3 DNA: TGTGCCACCAGTGCTTGGACAGGGAGTGACACCGGGGAGCTGTTTTTT.

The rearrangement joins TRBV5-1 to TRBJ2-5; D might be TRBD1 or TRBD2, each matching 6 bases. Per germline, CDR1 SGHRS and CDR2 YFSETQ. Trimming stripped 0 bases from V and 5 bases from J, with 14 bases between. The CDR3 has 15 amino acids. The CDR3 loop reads CASSLDGRGRETQYF. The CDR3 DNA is TGCGCCAGCAGCTTGGATGGAAGGGGGAGGGAGACCCAGTACTTC.

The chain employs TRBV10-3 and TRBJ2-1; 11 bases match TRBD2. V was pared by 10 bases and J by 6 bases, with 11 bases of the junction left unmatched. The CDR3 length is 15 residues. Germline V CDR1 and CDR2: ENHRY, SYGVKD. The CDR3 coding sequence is TGTGCCAGTGAACCAAGACTAGCGGGAAGCAATGAGCAGTTCTTC. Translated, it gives CASEPRLAGSNEQFF.

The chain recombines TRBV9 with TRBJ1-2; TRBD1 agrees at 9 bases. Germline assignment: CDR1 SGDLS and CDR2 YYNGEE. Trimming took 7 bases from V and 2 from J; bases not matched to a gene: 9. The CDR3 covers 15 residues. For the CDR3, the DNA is TGTGCCAGCCCTGAGGGGGACAGGGCGAACTATGGCTACACCTTC. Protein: CASPEGDRANYGYTF.

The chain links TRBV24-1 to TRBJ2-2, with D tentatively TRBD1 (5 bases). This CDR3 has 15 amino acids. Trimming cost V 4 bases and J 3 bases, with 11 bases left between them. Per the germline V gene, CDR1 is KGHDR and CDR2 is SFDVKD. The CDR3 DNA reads TGTGCCACCAGTGAGGCCCCCAGGGACACCGGGGAGCTGTTTTTT. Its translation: CATSEAPRDTGELFF.

CDR3 amino acids: CAISDINRDYEQYF. The CDR3 DNA reads TGTGCCATCAGTGATATTAACAGAGACTACGAGCAGTACTTC. The V call is TRBV10-3, the J call TRBJ2-7; no firm D call. This CDR3 has 14 amino acids. V was cut by 3 bases and J by 3 bases, with 12 bases left in between. CDR1 ENHRY and CDR2 SYGVKD come from the germline V gene.

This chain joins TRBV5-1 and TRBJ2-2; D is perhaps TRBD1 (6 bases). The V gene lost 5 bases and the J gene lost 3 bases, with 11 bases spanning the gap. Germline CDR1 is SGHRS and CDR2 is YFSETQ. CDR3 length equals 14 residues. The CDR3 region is CASRGQGHTGELFF. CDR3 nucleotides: TGCGCCAGCAGGGGACAAGGTCACACCGGGGAGCTGTTTTTT.

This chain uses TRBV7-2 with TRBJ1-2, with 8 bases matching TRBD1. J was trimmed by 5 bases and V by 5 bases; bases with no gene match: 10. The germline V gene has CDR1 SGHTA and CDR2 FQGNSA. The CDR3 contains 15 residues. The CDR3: CASSTGQGRAYGYTF. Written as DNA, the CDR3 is TGTGCCAGCAGCACCGGACAGGGAAGGGCGTATGGCTACACCTTC.

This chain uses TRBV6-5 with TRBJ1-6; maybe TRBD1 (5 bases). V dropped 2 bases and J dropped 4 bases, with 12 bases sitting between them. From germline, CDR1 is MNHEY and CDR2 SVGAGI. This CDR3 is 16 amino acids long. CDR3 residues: CASSYPGRRYNSPLHF. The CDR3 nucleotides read TGTGCCAGCAGTTACCCGGGACGGAGGTATAATTCACCCCTCCACTTT.

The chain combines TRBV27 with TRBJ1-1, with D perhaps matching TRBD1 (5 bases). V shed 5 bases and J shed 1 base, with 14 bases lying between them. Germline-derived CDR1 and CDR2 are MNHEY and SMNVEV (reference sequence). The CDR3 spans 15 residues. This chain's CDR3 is CASSGAVTSNTEAFF. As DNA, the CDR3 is TGTGCCAGCAGTGGGGCGGTGACTTCGAACACTGAAGCTTTCTTT.